A single sample gave rise to the 25 T cell receptor beta chains below, sequenced in a study of tumor-infiltrating lymphocytes in primary liver carcinoma (dated by TCRdb to the late 2010s). Blood RNA was extracted from unsorted whole blood using TRIzol reagent, and germline DNA was obtained with the DNeasy Blood & Tissue kit. This sample was sequenced with an Illumina HiSeq 2500. TCRbeta-specific cDNA was reverse-transcribed from approximately 0.5 ug total RNA using a constant-region primer and ProtoScript II reverse transcriptase. Construction of the TCRbeta libraries relied on three nested rounds of multiplex PCR, following a slightly modified ARM-PCR procedure. Each of the first two PCR rounds ran for about 10 cycles and used multiplex TRBV1-TRBV30 forward primers together with a Cbeta reverse primer. TCRdb ran its own pipeline on the public reads, namely fastp trimming at Q25 and MiXCR clone calling, and kept in-frame beta chains. Rows with one shared CDR3 protein collapse into an entry with the most common genes and DNA. This sample is represented by around 170,000 distinct CDR3 sequences; over 45% of them were singletons. The ten most abundant clones make up less than 75% of the sample.

Sequencing used peripheral blood. Every receptor here comes from a man in his forties or fifties with primary liver carcinoma and hepatitis B virus infection.

V usage is TRBV5-4 and J usage is TRBJ1-2; TRBD1 aligns across 7 bases. This CDR3 has 15 amino acids. Germline values: CDR1 SGHNT, CDR2 YYREEE (reference sequence). V gave up 4 bases and J gave up 0 bases; unmatched junction bases: 6. CDR3 nucleotide sequence: TGTGCCAGCAGCCCCGGGACAGCTGCTAACTATGGCTACACCTTC. The encoded protein is CASSPGTAANYGYTF. Supplemented by reference TRBV5-4 and TRBJ1-2, the full variable domain reads ETGVTQSPTHLIKTRGQQVTLRCSSQSGHNTVSWYQQALGQGPQFIFQYYREEENGRGNFPPRFSGLQFPNYSSELNVNALELDDSALYLCASSPGTAANYGYTFGSGTRLTVV.

This clonotype was seen repeatedly, ten times or more. The rearrangement uses TRBV4-2 and TRBJ2-1; D uncertain. CDR1 and CDR2 from the germline V gene are LGHNA and YNFKEQ. This CDR3 spans 13 amino acids. V was trimmed by 0 bases and J by 8 bases, leaving 8 bases between them. The CDR3 DNA follows: TGTGCCAGCAGCCAAGAGACATGGCATGAGCAGTTCTTC. This gives the protein CASSQETWHEQFF.

Many counts were recorded for this clonotype. The rearrangement uses TRBV6-2 or TRBV6-3 and TRBJ2-7, with 7 nucleotides matching TRBD1. The ends lost 2 bases at V and 1 base at J; junction bases unmatched: 2. The CDR3 totals 14 residues. Germline lookup yields CDR1 MNHEY and CDR2 SVGEGT. CDR3 nucleotides: TGTGCCAGCAGTTACCCGGGACAGTCCTACGAGCAGTACTTC. As protein: CASSYPGQSYEQYF.

Regarding this clonotype: The germline gene is not matched at one end of the junction; a read error may be the cause. The CDR3 DNA sequence: TGTGTCAGCAGCCAAGATACTGGGGGGCTCAATCAGCCCCAGCATTTT. Translating it yields CVSSQDTGGLNQPQHF. The rearrangement joins TRBV4-2 to TRBJ1-5, with D perhaps TRBD1 (6 bases). Germline lookup yields CDR1 LGHNA and CDR2 YNFKEQ. The CDR3 runs 16 residues.

The chain carries TRBV11-2 and TRBJ2-7; D unclear. CDR1 and CDR2 (germline): SGHAT, FQNNGV. The CDR3 totals 13 residues. Trimming removed 7 bases at V and 4 bases at J, with 14 bases between. The CDR3 is CASISRGLYEQYF. CDR3 coding DNA: TGTGCCAGCATCTCCCGCGGTCTTTACGAGCAGTACTTC.

Concerning this clonotype itself: A read error may be the cause here, since a much bigger clone is one base away. The chain links TRBV4-1 to TRBJ2-1; 12 nucleotides align to TRBD2. CDR3 size: 16 residues. Germline values: CDR1 MGHRA, CDR2 YSYEKL. The CDR3 DNA is TGCACCAGCAGCCACCCTAGCGGGAGGGCTTCGGGTGAGCAGTTCTTC. Amino acid sequence: CTSSHPSGRASGEQFF.

A remark on this clonotype: A much larger clone lies a single base off, so this may be a read error. The rearrangement joins TRBV29-1 to TRBJ1-2; 7 positions match TRBD1. The CDR3 contains 16 residues. CDR1 is SQVTM, CDR2 ANQGSEA, per germline. V dropped 1 base and J dropped 8; count of bases not matched to a gene: 16. The CDR3 DNA reads as TGCAGCGTTGAAGGTTACGGGACAGTGGAGGGTAGCGGCTACACCTTC. It is translated as CSVEGYGTVEGSGYTF. Supplemented by reference TRBV29-1 and TRBJ1-2, the full variable domain reads SAVISQKPSRDICQRGTSLTIQCQVDSQVTMMFWYRQQPGQSLTLIATANQGSEATYESGFVIDKFPISRPNLTFSTLTVSNMSPEDSSIYLCSVEGYGTVEGSGYTFGSGTRLTVV.

Points on this clonotype: A single base separates this from a much larger clone, so it may be a read error. This chain connects TRBV6-2 or TRBV6-3 to TRBJ2-3; D possibly corresponds to TRBD1 (5 bases). V lost 6 bases, J lost 0 bases, and 13 bases lay in between. This CDR3 spans 15 amino acids. Germline values: CDR1 MNHEY, CDR2 SVGEGT. The DNA for the CDR3 is TGTGCCAGCAGGAAACAGGAACCTAGCACAGATACGCAGTATTTT. It yields the protein CASRKQEPSTDTQYF.

As regards this clonotype: A much larger clonotype is one base distant, so this may be a read error. The J gene is TRBJ2-2, the V gene TRBV11-3, with 9 bases aligning to TRBD1. The CDR3 totals 15 residues. CDR1 is SGHNT and CDR2 is YENEEA in the germline V gene. The CDR3: CPSSSGQGNTGELFF. CDR3 nucleotide sequence: TGTCCCAGCAGCTCGGGACAGGGGAACACCGGGGAGCTGTTTTTT.

The chain has TRBV10-3 and TRBJ2-5; perhaps D is TRBD1 or TRBD2 (5 bases each). The V end lost 8 bases, the J end lost 1 base, and 14 bases lay between the germline ends. This CDR3 comprises 14 residues. Germline CDR1 reads ENHRY; CDR2 reads SYGVKD. The CDR3 DNA reads as TGTGCCATCCGAGAGGGACGGTCCCAAGAGACCCAGTACTTC. Translated: CAIREGRSQETQYF.

Comments on this clonotype: Given a much more abundant clone one base away, this may be a read error. This rearrangement joins TRBV6-2 or TRBV6-3 to TRBJ1-5; D possibly corresponds to TRBD1 (6 bases). Germline loops: CDR1 MNHEY, CDR2 SVGEGT. The CDR3 has 12 residues. CDR3 in amino acids: CASQDSVPPQRF. DNA of the CDR3: TGTGCCAGCCAGGACAGCGTCCCGCCCCAGCGTTTT.

To note about this clonotype: Germline is not matched at one junction end, which may reflect a read error. This chain uses TRBV11-2 with TRBJ2-4; the D is unclear. This CDR3 has 17 residues. Germline CDR1 SGHAT, CDR2 FQNNGV. DNA of the CDR3: TGTGCTAGCAGCTTACATTCGATGGCGCTAGCCAAAAACATTCAGTACTTC. It codes for CASSLHSMALAKNIQYF.

On this clonotype: A much larger clone is a single base away; this may be a read error. The chain carries TRBV6-5 and TRBJ1-6; D unclear. The CDR3 has 13 amino acids. Germline loops: CDR1 MNHEY, CDR2 SVGAGI. CDR3 sequence reads: CGSRNDDNSPLHF. The CDR3 DNA follows: TGTGGCAGCAGAAACGACGATAATTCACCCCTCCACTTT.

With regard to this clonotype: The junction departs from the called germline gene at one end, perhaps through a read error. This chain joins TRBV11-2 and TRBJ1-2; D is uncertain. This CDR3 has 13 amino acids. From germline, CDR1 is SGHAT and CDR2 FQNNGV. The CDR3 region is CASSPSLSGGFTF. The CDR3 nucleotides are TGTGCTAGCAGCCCAAGCCTATCGGGTGGCTTCACCTTC.

In its sample, this clonotype was seen many times. J is TRBJ2-1 and V is TRBV6-2 or TRBV6-3; D is uncertain. V was shortened by 0 bases and J by 8 bases, with 11 bases between the two germline ends. CDR1 and CDR2 (germline): MNHEY, SVGEGT. This CDR3 has 14 amino acids. This CDR3 reads CASSYSSPPDEQFF. In DNA form, the CDR3 reads TGTGCCAGCAGTTACTCCTCGCCCCCCGATGAGCAGTTCTTC.

The genes are TRBV10-3 and TRBJ2-3; 7 nucleotides line up with TRBD1. V was pared by 5 bases and J by 2 bases, with 4 bases of the junction left unmatched. CDR3 size: 14 residues. Germline V lookup: CDR1 ENHRY, CDR2 SYGVKD. The CDR3 region is CAISQGQFTDTQYF. The CDR3 bases are TGTGCCATCAGTCAGGGACAGTTCACAGATACGCAGTATTTT.

As concerns this clonotype: This may arise from a read error, as a much more abundant clone is one base away. The chain recombines TRBV29-1 with TRBJ2-4; no definite D call. Germline CDR1 is SQVTM and CDR2 is ANQGSEA. The CDR3 runs 18 residues. The V and J ends lost 3 bases and 8 bases respectively, with 29 bases between them. The CDR3 is CSVETVATSFLGGDIQYF. CDR3 bases: TGCAGCGTTGAGACCGTGGCGACAAGTTTCCTAGGTGGTGACATTCAGTACTTC.

The chain links TRBV6-6 to TRBJ2-6, with 8 bases aligning to TRBD1. From germline, CDR1 is MNHNY and CDR2 SVGAGI (reference sequence). The J segment lost 0 bases and the V segment lost 5 bases, leaving 6 bases of the junction unmatched. The CDR3 extends over 17 amino acids. CDR3 DNA sequence: TGTGCCAGCAGTCGCGGGACAGGCCTCTCTGGGGCCAACGTCCTGACTTTC. It encodes CASSRGTGLSGANVLTF.

In its sample, this clonotype was seen once. The junction departs from germline at one end; a sequencing error may be responsible. The gene calls are TRBV6-1 and TRBJ2-7; D unresolved. In germline, CDR1 is MNHNS, CDR2 SASEGT. The CDR3 runs 14 residues. The CDR3 loop is CASSESYSSYEQYF. CDR3 DNA sequence: TGTGCCAGCAGTGAATCGTACAGCTCCTACGAGCAATACTTC.

Here the CDR3 reads CASSLVPGGNQPQHF. The CDR3 nucleotides read TGTGCCAGCAGTTTAGTTCCAGGGGGCAATCAGCCCCAGCATTTT. The genes are TRBV28 and TRBJ1-5, with D tentatively TRBD1 (6 bases). Between the trimmed V and J ends, which lost 2 bases and 2 bases, there was a span of 10 bases. Germline loops: CDR1 MDHEN, CDR2 SYDVKM. This CDR3 is 15 amino acids long. Using reference TRBV28 and TRBJ1-5 for the parts outside the CDR3, the full variable domain is DVKVTQSSRYLVKRTGEKVFLECVQDMDHENMFWYRQDPGLGLRLIYFSYDVKMKEKGDIPEGYSVSREKKERFSLILESASTNQTSMYLCASSLVPGGNQPQHFGDGTRLSIL.

The rearrangement joins TRBV4-2 to TRBJ1-2; 12 bases are a match to TRBD1. With 1 base clipped from V and 7 bases from J, the junction kept 7 bases outside the gene matches. Germline V gene sequence: CDR1 LGHNA, CDR2 YNFKEQ. The CDR3 contains 16 residues. CDR3 sequence reads: CASSQGAGQGASGYTF. CDR3 nucleotides: TGTGCCAGCAGCCAAGGGGCGGGACAGGGGGCAAGTGGCTACACCTTC.

The chain's CDR3 is CASSRAGDVPEQYF. The CDR3 DNA reads TGTGCCAGCAGTCGAGCGGGAGACGTCCCCGAGCAGTACTTC. This rearrangement joins TRBV6-1 to TRBJ2-7; 8 positions match TRBD2. Per the germline V gene, CDR1 is MNHNS and CDR2 is SASEGT. The CDR3 runs to 14 residues. V was pared by 5 bases and J by 6 bases, with 9 bases of the junction left unmatched.

The chain uses TRBV4-1 and TRBJ2-2, with a possible D match to TRBD2 (5 bases). Germline assignment: CDR1 MGHRA and CDR2 YSYEKL. The length of the CDR3 is 13 residues. V was pared by 9 bases and J by 9 bases, with 17 bases between. CDR3 residues: CASTTGITRELFF. The CDR3 nucleotides are TGCGCCAGTACAACGGGGATTACCCGGGAGCTGTTTTTT.

The chain joins TRBV4-1 to TRBJ2-1, with 15 bases fitting TRBD2. Per germline, CDR1 MGHRA and CDR2 YSYEKL. With V trimmed by 4 bases and J by 10 bases, 11 bases remained unmatched. The CDR3 loop spans 17 amino acids. CDR3 in DNA: TGCGCCAGCAGCCGCGGACTAGCGGGAGGGCCCGTCAGGGAGCAGTTCTTC. Its translation: CASSRGLAGGPVREQFF.

The chain carries TRBV5-1 and TRBJ2-3; tentative D call: TRBD2 (5 bases). The CDR3 has 15 residues. From germline, CDR1 is SGHRS and CDR2 YFSETQ. Trimming took 0 bases from V and 6 from J, leaving 14 bases between them. DNA of the CDR3: TGCGCCAGCAGCTTGGGAACTAGAGCCCAGGATACGCAGTATTTT. It specifies CASSLGTRAQDTQYF.